This entry concerns a single TCR beta chain. Clones were read by immunoSEQ multiplex PCR, and TCRdb kept only the in-frame ones, dropping some. The profile shows tens of thousands of clones, roughly 94% of them singletons. Trimming took 5 bases from V and 1 from J, leaving 9 bases between them. Germline V gene sequence: CDR1 SGHTA, CDR2 FQGNSA. CDR3 size: 13 residues. This sample is part of a study of technical replicates of blood from a handful of donors. The chain uses TRBV7-2 and TRBJ2-7; D possibly corresponds to TRBD1 (6 bases). The receptor's source is a human donor in good health. The sample consisted of T cells isolated from PBMCs. CDR3 nucleotides: TGTGCCAGCAGCCAGCAGGGGTCCTACGAGCAGTACTTC. This sequence encodes CASSQQGSYEQYF. The entire variable domain, with the rest obtained from reference TRBV7-2 and TRBJ2-7, is as follows: GAGVSQSPSNKVTEKGKDVELRCDPISGHTALYWYRQSLGQGLEFLIYFQGNSAPDKSGLPSDRFSAERTGGSVSTLTIQRTQQEDSAVYLCASSQQGSYEQYFGPGTRLTVT.